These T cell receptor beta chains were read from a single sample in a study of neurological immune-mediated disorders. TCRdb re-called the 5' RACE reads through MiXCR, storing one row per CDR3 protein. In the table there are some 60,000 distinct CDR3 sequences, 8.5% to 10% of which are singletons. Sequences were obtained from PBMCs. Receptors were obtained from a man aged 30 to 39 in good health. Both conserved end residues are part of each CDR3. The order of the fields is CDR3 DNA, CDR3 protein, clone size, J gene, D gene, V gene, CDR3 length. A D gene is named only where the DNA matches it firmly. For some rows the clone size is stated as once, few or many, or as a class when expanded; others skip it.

DNA: TGTGCCACCAGTGACCCGACCCCTACAGGGGGGAGCACAGATACGCAGTATTTT; CDR3: CATSDPTPTGGSTDTQYF; size: many; J: TRBJ2-3; D: TRBD1; V: TRBV24-1; length: 18
DNA: TGCAGTGCTAGAGACTGGGACGCCACCTACGAGCAGTACTTC; CDR3: CSARDWDATYEQYF; size: many; J: TRBJ2-7; D: NA; V: TRBV20-1; length: 14
DNA: TGTGCCAGCAGCGATCAAGACAGGTCCCACGAGCAGTACTTC; CDR3: CASSDQDRSHEQYF; size: NA; J: TRBJ2-7; D: NA; V: TRBV7-9; length: 14
DNA: TGTGCCAGCAGCTTAGGAGGGCTCAATCAGCCCCAGCATTTT; CDR3: CASSLGGLNQPQHF; size: many; J: TRBJ1-5; D: NA; V: TRBV7-9; length: 14
DNA: TGTGCCAGCAGTTATCTAGGACAGGGTTACGAGCAGTACTTC; CDR3: CASSYLGQGYEQYF; size: many; J: TRBJ2-7; D: TRBD1; V: TRBV6-6; length: 14
DNA: TGTGCCAGCAGAGGACAGGGGATCGGGGAGCTGTTTTTT; CDR3: CASRGQGIGELFF; size: many; J: TRBJ2-2; D: TRBD1; V: TRBV2; length: 13
DNA: TGCAGCGTTGAAGGGGCAGATACGCAGTATTTT; CDR3: CSVEGADTQYF; size: many; J: TRBJ2-3; D: NA; V: TRBV29-1; length: 11
DNA: TGTGCCAGCAGTTTTTCCCCGGGGTCTAACTATGGCTACACCTTC; CDR3: CASSFSPGSNYGYTF; size: many; J: TRBJ1-2; D: NA; V: TRBV27; length: 15
DNA: TGTGCCAGCAGTGAAGCGCTTAGGGACGAGCAGTTCTTC; CDR3: CASSEALRDEQFF; size: few; J: TRBJ2-1; D: NA; V: TRBV2; length: 13
DNA: TGTGCCAGCAGCTTAATGCAGGGTGAAGAGCAGTACTTC; CDR3: CASSLMQGEEQYF; size: many; J: TRBJ2-7; D: NA; V: TRBV7-2; length: 13
DNA: TGTGCCAGCAGCTTAGGAGTTTTAAGGTCCTATAATTCACCCCTCCACTTT; CDR3: CASSLGVLRSYNSPLHF; size: many; J: TRBJ1-6; D: NA; V: TRBV7-2; length: 17
DNA: TGTGCCAGCAGTCCCCTATTATATGGCTACACCTTC; CDR3: CASSPLLYGYTF; size: many; J: TRBJ1-2; D: NA; V: TRBV27; length: 12
DNA: TGTGCCAGCAGTTTAGCGGGCAGGTCAGGAAGCGCTGAAGCTTTCTTT; CDR3: CASSLAGRSGSAEAFF; size: many; J: TRBJ1-1; D: NA; V: TRBV12-3/TRBV12-4; length: 16
DNA: TGTGCCAGCTCACCATCCGATACGCAGTATTTT; CDR3: CASSPSDTQYF; size: many; J: TRBJ2-3; D: NA; V: TRBV18; length: 11
DNA: TGTGCCAGCAGTGTAACCCCGCCGGGTAGGGTGCAAGGAGCCCAGTACTTC; CDR3: CASSVTPPGRVQGAQYF; size: few; J: TRBJ2-5; D: NA; V: TRBV28; length: 17
DNA: TGTGCCATCCGTTGGGGAGGGGAATCCGGCGAGCAGTACTTC; CDR3: CAIRWGGESGEQYF; size: many; J: TRBJ2-7; D: TRBD2; V: TRBV10-3; length: 14
DNA: TGCAGTGCTAGAGATCCGGGACAGGGATTTTTCACTGAAGCTTTCTTT; CDR3: CSARDPGQGFFTEAFF; size: medium-sized; J: TRBJ1-1; D: TRBD1; V: TRBV20-1; length: 16
DNA: TGCAGTGCCGTTCGGGGAGCGGGACTAATCGCCTACGAGCAGTACTTC; CDR3: CSAVRGAGLIAYEQYF; size: many; J: TRBJ2-7; D: TRBD2; V: TRBV20-1; length: 16
DNA: TGCGCCAGCAGGCTAGCGGGGTCCCAAGAGACCCAGTACTTC; CDR3: CASRLAGSQETQYF; size: many; J: TRBJ2-5; D: TRBD2; V: TRBV5-1; length: 14
DNA: TGCAGTGCTAGGGGAGACAGGGGGGCCTACAATGAGCAGTTCTTC; CDR3: CSARGDRGAYNEQFF; size: many; J: TRBJ2-1; D: TRBD1; V: TRBV20-1; length: 15
DNA: TGTGCCAGCAGTTTATTCCGGGACACCCTCGAGCAGTACTTC; CDR3: CASSLFRDTLEQYF; size: many; J: TRBJ2-7; D: NA; V: TRBV28; length: 14
DNA: TGTGCCAGCAGTCCGGGGTTGGGCTACACCTTC; CDR3: CASSPGLGYTF; size: NA; J: TRBJ1-2; D: NA; V: TRBV7-8; length: 11
DNA: TGCGCCAGCAGCTCCGGGGGTAGCGGGAGGGCCTACAATGAGCAGTTCTTC; CDR3: CASSSGGSGRAYNEQFF; size: many; J: TRBJ2-1; D: TRBD2; V: TRBV5-1; length: 17
DNA: TGCGCCAGCAGCCAAGTGGCAGGGGCCCTCCACTTT; CDR3: CASSQVAGALHF; size: few; J: TRBJ1-6; D: NA; V: TRBV4-1; length: 12
DNA: TGTGCCAGCAGCGTCTCGGGACATACAATCTACGAGCAGTACTTC; CDR3: CASSVSGHTIYEQYF; size: many; J: TRBJ2-7; D: NA; V: TRBV9; length: 15
DNA: TGTGCCAGCAGTATCAGCGGGGCCCAACCAACGCAGTATTTT; CDR3: CASSISGAQPTQYF; size: many; J: TRBJ2-3; D: TRBD2; V: TRBV12-3/TRBV12-4; length: 14